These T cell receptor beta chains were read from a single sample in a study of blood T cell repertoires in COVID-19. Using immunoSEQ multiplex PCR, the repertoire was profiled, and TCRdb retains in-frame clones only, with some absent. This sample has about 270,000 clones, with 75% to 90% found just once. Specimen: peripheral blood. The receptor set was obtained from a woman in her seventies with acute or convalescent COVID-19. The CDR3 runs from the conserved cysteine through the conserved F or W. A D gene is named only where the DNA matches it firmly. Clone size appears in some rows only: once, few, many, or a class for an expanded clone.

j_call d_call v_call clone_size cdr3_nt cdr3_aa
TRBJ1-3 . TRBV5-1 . TGCGCCAGCAGCTTGGCAACAGGGAGTGGAAACACCATATATTTT CASSLATGSGNTIYF
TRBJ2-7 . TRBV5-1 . TGCGCCAGCAGCTTGACGGGATACGAGCAGTACTTC CASSLTGYEQYF
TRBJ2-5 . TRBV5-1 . TGCGCCAGCAGATCTCTAGGGTACAGGGAAGGGACCCAGTACTTC CASRSLGYREGTQYF
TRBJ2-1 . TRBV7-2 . TGTGCCAGCAGCTTGGTGGCGGCATCGCAGTTCTTC CASSLVAASQFF
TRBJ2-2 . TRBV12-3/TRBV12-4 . TGTGCCAGCAGTCGAGGGAGCCCAGGGGAGCTGTTTTTT CASSRGSPGELFF
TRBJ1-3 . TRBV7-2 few TGTGCCAGCAGCCCTCCAGGTTCTGGAAACACCATATATTTT CASSPPGSGNTIYF
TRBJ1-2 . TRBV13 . TGTGCCAGCAGCTTAGAAGGTCGTTCGGGAAGGCTGCATGGCTACACCTTC CASSLEGRSGRLHGYTF
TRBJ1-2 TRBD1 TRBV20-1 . TGCAGTGCTAGTAAGACAGGGTTCTATGGCTACACCTTC CSASKTGFYGYTF
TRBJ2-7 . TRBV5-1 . TGCGCCAGCAGCTACGGCGGGGGCGGGGGAAGTCAGTACGAGCAGTACTTC CASSYGGGGGSQYEQYF
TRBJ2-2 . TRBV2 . TGTGCCAGCAGGGGGGGAGTCCGAACCGGGGAGCTGTTTTTT CASRGGVRTGELFF
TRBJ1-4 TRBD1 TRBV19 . TGTGCCAGTAGTATTACGGACAGGGGGACAGAGAAACTGTTTTTT CASSITDRGTEKLFF
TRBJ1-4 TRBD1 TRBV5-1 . TGCGCCAGCAGCCTAGACAGGGGGAATGAAAAACTGTTTTTT CASSLDRGNEKLFF
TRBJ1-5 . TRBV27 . TGTGCCAGCAGTTTAGGAACCGACAGGTCCGATCAGCCCCAGCATTTT CASSLGTDRSDQPQHF
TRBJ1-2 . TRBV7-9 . TGTGCCAGCAGCGGGGCCACAGGCTATGGCTACACCTTC CASSGATGYGYTF
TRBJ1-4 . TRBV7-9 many TGTGCCAGCAGACGTCTGGAGGGGAGGAGTGAAAAACTGTTTTTT CASRRLEGRSEKLFF
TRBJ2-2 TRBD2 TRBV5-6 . TGTGCCAGCAGCTTTGGCGGGGGAAACGTGGAGCTGTTTTTT CASSFGGGNVELFF
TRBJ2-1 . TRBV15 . TGTGCCACCAGCAGAGTACCCCCCCGGGCCGGGAGTGAGCAGTTCTTC CATSRVPPRAGSEQFF
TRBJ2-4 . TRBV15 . TGTGCCACCAGCAGAGGACAAGCCCTAGCCAAAAACATTCAGTACTTC CATSRGQALAKNIQYF
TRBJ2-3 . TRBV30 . TGTGCCTGGAGTCCAGGTGGGCCCAGGACAGATACGCAGTATTTT CAWSPGGPRTDTQYF
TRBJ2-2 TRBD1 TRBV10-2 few TGCGCCAGCAGTGAGTCACGACAGGGATCCGGGGAGCTGTTTTTT CASSESRQGSGELFF
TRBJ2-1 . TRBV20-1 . TGCAGTGCGCGGGGCTCGCGGGAGCAGTTCTTC CSARGSREQFF
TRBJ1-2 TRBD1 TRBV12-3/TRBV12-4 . TGTGCCAGCAGCCTGGGACAGTACGATGGCTACACCTTC CASSLGQYDGYTF
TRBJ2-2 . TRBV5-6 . TGTGCCAGCAGCTTGGTTATACTGGAGGGGGAGCTGTTTTTT CASSLVILEGELFF
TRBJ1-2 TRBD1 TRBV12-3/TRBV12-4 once TGTGCCAGCAGTTGGGACAGGTCCTATGGCTACACCTTC CASSWDRSYGYTF
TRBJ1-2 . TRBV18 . TGTGCCAGCTCACCATGGGTCTTCGCGGTCGGGGTAGGAGGCTACACCTTC CASSPWVFAVGVGGYTF
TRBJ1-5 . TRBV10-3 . TGTGCCATCAGAGGACTGCTCAATCAGCCCCAGCATTTT CAIRGLLNQPQHF
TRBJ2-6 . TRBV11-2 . TGTGCCAGCAGGGCAGGGGTCCGCTCTGGGGCCAACGTCCTGACTTTC CASRAGVRSGANVLTF
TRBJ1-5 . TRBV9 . TGTGCCAGCAGCCTTACAGGAGGGGATCAGCCCCAGCATTTT CASSLTGGDQPQHF
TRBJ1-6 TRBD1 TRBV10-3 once TGTGCCATCAGGGGCGGACAGGACTTCAGTTCACCCCTCCACTTT CAIRGGQDFSSPLHF
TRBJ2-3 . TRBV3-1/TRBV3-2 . TGTGCCAGCAGCCAAGTAACAGATACGCAGTATTTT CASSQVTDTQYF
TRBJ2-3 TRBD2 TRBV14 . TGTGCCAGCAGCCAAGTCCTAGCGGGGACAGATACGCAGTATTTT CASSQVLAGTDTQYF
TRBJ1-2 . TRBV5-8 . TGTGCCAGCAGCTTGCTCGGGTCAGGGGCCCACTATGGCTACACCTTC CASSLLGSGAHYGYTF
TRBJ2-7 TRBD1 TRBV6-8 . TGTGCCAGCAGGGCTTTGACCGGGACAGGGGACGAGCAGTACTTC CASRALTGTGDEQYF
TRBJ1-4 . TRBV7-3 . TGTGCCAGCAGCTTAATTAACGGAACAGGGAGTCTTGGAACTAATGAAAAACTGTTTTTT CASSLINGTGSLGTNEKLFF
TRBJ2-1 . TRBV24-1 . TGTGCCACCAGTGGGGGTAGGGGTTCCTACAATGAGCAGTTCTTC CATSGGRGSYNEQFF
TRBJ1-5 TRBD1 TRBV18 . TGTGCCAGCTCACCTGGGACAGTCTACCAGCCCCAGCATTTT CASSPGTVYQPQHF